The T cell receptor (beta chain) under discussion was sequenced for a study of CD8 T cells in ankylosing spondylitis. Study findings and constraints: In synovial fluid and blood from reactive arthritis, some motif variants were previously reported. Peripheral blood held disease-linked clones only at relatively low frequency, and these were CD8+. Blood of patients with ankylosing spondylitis appeared to be characterized by a TCR beta motif of eight or nine highly homologous variants.

A quantitative 5'-RACE method, one with molecular barcodes, was used to make TCR beta libraries. TCRdb reprocessed the 5' RACE reads with MiXCR, giving one entry per CDR3 protein. The sample contains about 190,000 distinct CDR3 sequences, approximately 12% of which appear only once. This clonotype occurred many times. Antigen: not known. Trimming took off 3 bases at V and 0 bases at J, with 10 bases between the two ends. The CDR3 totals 15 residues. Sample: blood, either unsorted or a sorted T cell fraction (not recorded which). V usage is TRBV12-3 or TRBV12-4 and J usage is TRBJ2-3, with D unresolved. This sequence originates from a female donor with ankylosing spondylitis or in good health (not recorded which). DNA of the CDR3: TGTGCCAGCAGTTTCGGGCAATCTAGCACAGATACGCAGTATTTT. Translated: CASSFGQSSTDTQYF.